This T cell receptor beta chain came from a study of blood T cell repertoires in COVID-19. As for the study in general: Acute-phase and convalescent COVID-19 samples originated in the United States, Italy and Spain. PBMCs, B-cell-depleted T cells, or T cells were the source of the cDNA or gDNA that made up the material.

Methods used by the authors: Nucleated cell counts were estimated from reference gene primer amplification. The data were produced by immunoSEQ multiplex PCR, yet TCRdb's version contains in-frame clones alone and is incomplete. The DNA gave D and trimming, while V, J and clone size come from that table. The table has around 200,000 clones, around 83% seen once. The CDR3 length is 16 residues. The germline CDR1 and CDR2 sequences are MNHEY and SMNVEV (reference sequence). Losses at the gene ends were 8 bases for V and 3 bases for J; bases not matched to a gene: 11. This receptor was identified in a woman over 75 with acute or convalescent COVID-19. Sample: peripheral blood. The chain carries TRBV27 and TRBJ1-5; 9 positions agree with TRBD1. The CDR3 DNA sequence: TGTGCCAGCTCTGCCCTGGGACAGGGATACAATCAGCCCCAGCATTTT. Protein: CASSALGQGYNQPQHF.